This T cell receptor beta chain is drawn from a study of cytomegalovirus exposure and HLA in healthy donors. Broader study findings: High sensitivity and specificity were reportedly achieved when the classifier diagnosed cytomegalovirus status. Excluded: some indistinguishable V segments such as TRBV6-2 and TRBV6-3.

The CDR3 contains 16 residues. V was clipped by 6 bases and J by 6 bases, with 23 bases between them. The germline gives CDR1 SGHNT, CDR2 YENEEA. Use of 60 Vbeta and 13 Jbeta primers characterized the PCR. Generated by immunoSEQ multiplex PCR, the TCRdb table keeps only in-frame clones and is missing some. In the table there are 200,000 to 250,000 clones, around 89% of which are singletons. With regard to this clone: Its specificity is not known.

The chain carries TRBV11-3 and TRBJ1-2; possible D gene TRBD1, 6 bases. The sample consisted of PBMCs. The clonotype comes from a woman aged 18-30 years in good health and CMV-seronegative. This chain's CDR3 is CASRGSRGNETNGYTF. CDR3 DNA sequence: TGTGCCAGCAGAGGATCCAGGGGAAACGAAACTAATGGCTACACCTTC. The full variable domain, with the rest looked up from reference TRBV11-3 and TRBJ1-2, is EAGVVQSPRYKIIEKKQPVAFWCNPISGHNTLYWYLQNLGQGPELLIRYENEEAVDDSQLPKDRFSAERLKGVDSTLKIQPAELGDSAVYLCASRGSRGNETNGYTFGSGTRLTVV.